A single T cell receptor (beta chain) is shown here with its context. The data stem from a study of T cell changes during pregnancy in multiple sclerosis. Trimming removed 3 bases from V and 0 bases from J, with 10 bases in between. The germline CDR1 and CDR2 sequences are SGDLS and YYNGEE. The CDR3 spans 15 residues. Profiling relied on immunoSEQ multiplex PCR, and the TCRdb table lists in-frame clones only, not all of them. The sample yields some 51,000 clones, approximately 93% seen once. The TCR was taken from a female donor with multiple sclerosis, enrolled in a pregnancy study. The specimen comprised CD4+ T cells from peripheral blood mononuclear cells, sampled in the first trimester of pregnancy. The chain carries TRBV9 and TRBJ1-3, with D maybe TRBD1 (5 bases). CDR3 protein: CASSGGHISGNTIYF. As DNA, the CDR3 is TGTGCCAGCAGCGGAGGACACATCTCTGGAAACACCATATATTTT.